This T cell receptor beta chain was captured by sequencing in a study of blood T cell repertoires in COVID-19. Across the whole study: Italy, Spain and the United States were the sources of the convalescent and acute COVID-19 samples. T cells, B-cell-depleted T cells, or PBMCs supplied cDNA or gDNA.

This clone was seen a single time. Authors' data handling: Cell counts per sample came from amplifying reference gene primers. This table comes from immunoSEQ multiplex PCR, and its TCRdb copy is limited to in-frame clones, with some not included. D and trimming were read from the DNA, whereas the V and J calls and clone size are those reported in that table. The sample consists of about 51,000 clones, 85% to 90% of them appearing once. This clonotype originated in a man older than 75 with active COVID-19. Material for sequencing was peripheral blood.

The CDR3 DNA reads as TGTGCCAGCAGCCAACTAGGACAGGGCAACTCTGGAAACACCATATATTTT. The encoded protein is CASSQLGQGNSGNTIYF. This sequence joins TRBV3-1 (or the pseudogene TRBV3-2) and TRBJ1-3, with 8 bases that match TRBD1. Germline trimming cut 2 bases from V and 0 bases from J; bases unmatched to any gene: 6. CDR3 size: 17 residues. Germline CDR1 LGHDT, CDR2 YNNKEL (reference sequence).